This TCR beta chain emerged from a study of T cell repertoires in cytomegalovirus infection. Study at large: CMV infection and matching HLA type were both indicated by public TCR beta signatures. General observations from the study: CMV-specific HLA-C-restricted TCR beta clonotypes dominated the ex vivo response.

MiXCR, run by TCRdb on the reads, gives a single entry per CDR3 protein. Of some 320,000 distinct CDR3 sequences listed, 9% to 9.5% are singletons. Details on this clonotype: Its antigen remains unidentified.

Germline assignment: CDR1 SGHVS and CDR2 FNYEAQ. V lost 6 bases and J 5 bases, leaving 17 bases between the germline ends. CDR3 length: 15 amino acids. Sequencing was done on a sample of PBMCs. This receptor was obtained from a human donor in good health (CMV status not recorded). Some clones in this sample may be carry-over from other donors' samples. The V and J genes are TRBV7-6 and TRBJ1-5; perhaps TRBD1 as D (6 bases). The CDR3 sequence is CASRPGGGGDQPQHF. Here the CDR3 DNA reads TGTGCCAGCAGACCGGGCGGGGGGGGCGATCAGCCCCAGCATTTT.